The source of this TCR delta chain is a study of γδ T cells in repeated Plasmodium falciparum infection. Study overall: Timepoints: baseline, immediately before selected infections, and 21 days after every infection.

Bulk repertoires came from Vgamma9/Vdelta2+ or Vdelta2-negative gammadelta T cells flow-sorted from PBMC. With respect to this clone: Its antigen is unidentified. The translation of this DNA and the TCRdb protein of a much larger clone differ at residue 15, probably owing to a read error; the protein shown here is translated from the DNA.

General observations from the study: Waves of new clonotype selection appeared after repeated controlled infections in Vdelta2-negative, largely Vdelta1+, gammadelta T cells.

Each sorted gammadelta sample had TRG and TRD chains sequenced. TCRdb fed the multiplex PCR reads into CATT to redo clone calling. The sample lists around 86,000 delta-chain clones; 1.4% were seen once. The CDR3 is 20 amino acids. Germline lookup yields CDR1 GEAIGNYY and CDR2 EKD. What was sequenced was gamma-delta T cells from blood. The chain couples TRDV2 to TRDJ3, with 7 bases identical to TRDD3. Matching the DNA to germline supplied the J gene, which TCRdb does not give. The receptor was derived from a pool of human donors (malaria-infected and uninfected, not separated). The CDR3 bases are TGTGCCTGTGACTCCTGGGGGTCGCAAGAAAGCTCCTGGGACGCCCGACAGATGTTTTTC. Its protein product is CACDSWGSQESSWDARQMFF.